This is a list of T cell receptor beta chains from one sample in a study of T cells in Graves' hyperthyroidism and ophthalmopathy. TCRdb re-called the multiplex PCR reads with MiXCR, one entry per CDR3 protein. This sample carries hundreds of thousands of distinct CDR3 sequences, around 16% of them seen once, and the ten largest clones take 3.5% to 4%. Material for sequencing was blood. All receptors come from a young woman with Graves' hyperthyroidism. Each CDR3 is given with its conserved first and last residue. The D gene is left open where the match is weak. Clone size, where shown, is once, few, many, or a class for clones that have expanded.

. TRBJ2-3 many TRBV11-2 CASSSILVADTQYF TGTGCCAGCAGCTCCATTTTGGTAGCAGATACGCAGTATTTT
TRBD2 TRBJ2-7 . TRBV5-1 CTSSTGTSGRGEQYF TGTACCAGCAGCACGGGGACTAGCGGGAGAGGGGAGCAGTACTTC
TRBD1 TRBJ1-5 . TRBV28 CASSHGQGGGNQPQHF TGTGCCAGCAGCCACGGACAGGGCGGGGGCAATCAGCCCCAGCATTTT
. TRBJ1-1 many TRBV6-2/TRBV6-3 CATSWGGNTEAFF TGTGCCACCTCTTGGGGGGGCAACACTGAAGCTTTCTTT
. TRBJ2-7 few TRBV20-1 CSARAKGGSSYEQYF TGCAGTGCTAGAGCGAAAGGGGGAAGCTCCTACGAGCAGTACTTC
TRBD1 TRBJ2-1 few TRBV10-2 CASRAGTGALSEQFF TGCGCCAGCAGAGCCGGGACAGGGGCCCTGAGTGAGCAGTTCTTC
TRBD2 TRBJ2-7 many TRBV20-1 CSAPAPGGPPYEQYF TGCAGTGCCCCAGCGCCGGGAGGGCCTCCCTACGAGCAGTACTTC
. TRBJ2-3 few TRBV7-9 CASRYGAADTQYF TGTGCCAGTCGTTACGGGGCCGCAGATACGCAGTATTTT
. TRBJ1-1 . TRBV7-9 CASSFLPTRNTEAFF TGTGCCAGCAGCTTTTTACCTACAAGGAACACTGAAGCTTTCTTT
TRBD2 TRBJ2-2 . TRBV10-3 CAIRSGGDTGELFF TGTGCCATCAGGAGCGGGGGAGACACCGGGGAGCTGTTTTTT
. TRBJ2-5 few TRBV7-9 CASSRGLETQYF TGTGCCAGCAGCCGCGGCCTGGAGACCCAGTACTTC
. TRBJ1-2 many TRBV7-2 CASSLAQGRHYGYTF TGTGCCAGCAGCTTAGCACAGGGTAGGCACTATGGCTACACCTTC
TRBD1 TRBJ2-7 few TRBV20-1 CSAGTVRTYEQYF TGCAGTGCAGGGACAGTGAGAACCTACGAGCAGTACTTC
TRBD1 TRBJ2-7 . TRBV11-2 CASSFRWGQGTYEQYF TGTGCCAGCAGCTTTAGGTGGGGACAGGGGACCTACGAGCAGTACTTC
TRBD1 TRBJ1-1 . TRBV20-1 CSALEGTGEWGAEAFF TGCAGTGCTCTAGAGGGGACAGGGGAGTGGGGAGCTGAAGCTTTCTTT
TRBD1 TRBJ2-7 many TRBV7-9 CASSLRDRAYEQYF TGTGCCAGCAGCTTAAGGGACAGAGCCTACGAGCAGTACTTC
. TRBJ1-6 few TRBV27 CASSPTLPGHFASYNSPLHF TGTGCCAGCAGTCCGACTCTTCCGGGACACTTCGCCTCCTATAATTCACCCCTCCACTTT
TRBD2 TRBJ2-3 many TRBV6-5 CASSYSGLAGAYTDTQYF TGTGCCAGCAGTTACTCGGGACTAGCGGGAGCCTACACAGATACGCAGTATTTT
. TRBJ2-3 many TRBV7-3 CASSLSPGYGADTQYF TGTGCCAGCAGCTTAAGTCCGGGATATGGGGCAGATACGCAGTATTTT
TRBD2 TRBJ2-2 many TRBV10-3 CAISELAGPSLATGELFF TGTGCCATCAGTGAGCTAGCGGGACCCTCCCTAGCAACCGGGGAGCTGTTTTTT
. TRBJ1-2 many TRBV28 CASSLSRGSNYGYTF TGTGCCAGCAGTTTATCACGGGGTTCTAACTATGGCTACACCTTC
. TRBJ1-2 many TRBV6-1 CASTGWDTPNYGYTF TGTGCCAGCACCGGTTGGGACACCCCTAACTATGGCTACACCTTC
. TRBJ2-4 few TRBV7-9 CASSPGLNIQYF TGTGCCAGCTCCCCAGGGCTAAACATTCAGTACTTC
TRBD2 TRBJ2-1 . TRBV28 CASSKSGRGNEQFF TGTGCCAGCAGCAAAAGCGGGAGGGGCAATGAGCAGTTCTTC
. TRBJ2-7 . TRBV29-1 CSVGSAGYEQYF TGCAGCGTTGGAAGCGCCGGCTACGAGCAGTACTTC
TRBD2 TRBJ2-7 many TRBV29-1 CSVGLAATGEQYF TGCAGCGTTGGACTAGCGGCGACGGGGGAGCAGTACTTC
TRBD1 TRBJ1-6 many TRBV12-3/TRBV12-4 CASRLGQGVTPLHF TGTGCCAGCAGGTTGGGACAGGGGGTCACACCCCTCCACTTT
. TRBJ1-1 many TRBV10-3 CAISKLMDTEAFF TGTGCCATCAGTAAGTTAATGGACACTGAAGCTTTCTTT
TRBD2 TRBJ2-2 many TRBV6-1 CASSRLAGVQTGELFF TGTGCCAGCAGTCGACTAGCGGGAGTTCAAACCGGGGAGCTGTTTTTT
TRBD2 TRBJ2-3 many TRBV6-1 CASKSSGIDTQYF TGTGCCAGCAAATCCAGCGGGATTGATACGCAGTATTTT
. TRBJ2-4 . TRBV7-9 CASSLATVAKNIQYF TGTGCCAGCAGCTTAGCCACAGTAGCCAAAAACATTCAGTACTTC
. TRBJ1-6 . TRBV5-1 CASSRMRDNSPLHF TGCGCCAGCAGCCGTATGAGGGACAATTCACCCCTCCACTTT
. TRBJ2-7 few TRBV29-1 CSVEGFPSTHEQYF TGCAGCGTTGAAGGGTTTCCTAGCACCCACGAGCAGTACTTC
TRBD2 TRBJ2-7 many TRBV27 CASRQGGLAGPTGIFSEQYF TGTGCCAGCAGGCAAGGGGGACTAGCGGGACCTACGGGCATTTTTTCCGAGCAGTACTTC
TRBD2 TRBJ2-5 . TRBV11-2 CASSSLFDSGRVLETQYF TGTGCCAGCAGCTCATTATTTGATAGCGGGAGGGTCCTAGAGACCCAGTACTTC
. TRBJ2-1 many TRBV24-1 CATSDRYTEPYNEQFF TGTGCCACCAGTGATCGGTACACTGAACCCTACAATGAGCAGTTCTTC
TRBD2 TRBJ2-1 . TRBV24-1 CATSDLGLAGEGEQFF TGTGCCACCAGTGACCTAGGACTAGCGGGAGAGGGTGAGCAGTTCTTC
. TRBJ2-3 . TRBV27 CASSLGISTDTQYF TGTGCCAGCAGTTTGGGGATAAGCACAGATACGCAGTATTTT
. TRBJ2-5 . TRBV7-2 CASSLDIVGETQYF TGTGCCAGCAGCTTAGACATCGTAGGAGAGACCCAGTACTTC
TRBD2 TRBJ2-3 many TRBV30 CAWSVGAGLTDTQYF TGTGCCTGGAGTGTGGGAGCGGGACTCACAGATACGCAGTATTTT
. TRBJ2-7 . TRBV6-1 CASRAIRGAYEQYF TGTGCCAGCAGAGCCATTAGGGGGGCCTACGAGCAGTACTTC
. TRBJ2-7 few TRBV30 CAWSELGYEQYF TGTGCCTGGAGCGAATTGGGATACGAGCAGTACTTC
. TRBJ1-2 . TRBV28 CASSLEGLSYGYTF TGTGCCAGCAGTTTAGAGGGTTTGAGCTATGGCTACACCTTC
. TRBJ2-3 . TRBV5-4 CASSFSHSLRDTQYF TGTGCCAGCAGCTTTAGTCATTCTCTAAGGGATACGCAGTATTTT
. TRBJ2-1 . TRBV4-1 CASSRGTVLSDEQFF TGCGCCAGCAGCCGTGGGACCGTGCTCTCCGATGAGCAGTTCTTC
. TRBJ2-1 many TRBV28 CASSFWVAYNEQFF TGTGCCAGCAGTTTTTGGGTAGCCTACAATGAGCAGTTCTTC
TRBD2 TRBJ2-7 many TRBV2 CASSEGREFYEQYF TGTGCCAGCAGTGAAGGGCGGGAGTTCTACGAGCAGTACTTC
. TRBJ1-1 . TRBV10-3 CAISELHRNTEAFF TGTGCCATCAGTGAGTTGCACAGGAACACTGAAGCTTTCTTT
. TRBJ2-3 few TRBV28 CASSPRVIFLYF TGTGCCAGCAGTCCAAGGGTTATCTTTTTGTATTTT
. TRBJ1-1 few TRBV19 CASSETGTANTEAFF TGTGCCAGTAGTGAGACCGGGACGGCGAACACTGAAGCTTTCTTT
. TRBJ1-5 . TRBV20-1 CSARAQQWGNQPQHF TGCAGTGCTAGAGCGCAACAGTGGGGCAATCAGCCCCAGCATTTT
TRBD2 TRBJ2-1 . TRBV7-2 CASSLESLAAGVYNEQFF TGTGCCAGCAGCTTAGAGTCCTTGGCAGCGGGAGTCTACAATGAGCAGTTCTTC
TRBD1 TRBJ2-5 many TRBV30 CAWRRAGTGGETQYF TGTGCCTGGAGGCGCGCCGGGACAGGTGGCGAGACCCAGTACTTC
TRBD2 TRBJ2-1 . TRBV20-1 CSAPIWGLVGLGSYNEQFF TGCAGTGCCCCTATTTGGGGACTAGTGGGACTTGGCTCCTACAATGAGCAGTTCTTC
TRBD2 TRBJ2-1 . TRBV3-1 CASFSNSGNNNEQFF TGTGCCAGCTTCTCCAATAGCGGGAATAACAATGAGCAGTTCTTC
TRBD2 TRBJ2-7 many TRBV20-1 CSAMKRGEQYF TGCAGTGCTATGAAGCGGGGCGAGCAGTACTTC